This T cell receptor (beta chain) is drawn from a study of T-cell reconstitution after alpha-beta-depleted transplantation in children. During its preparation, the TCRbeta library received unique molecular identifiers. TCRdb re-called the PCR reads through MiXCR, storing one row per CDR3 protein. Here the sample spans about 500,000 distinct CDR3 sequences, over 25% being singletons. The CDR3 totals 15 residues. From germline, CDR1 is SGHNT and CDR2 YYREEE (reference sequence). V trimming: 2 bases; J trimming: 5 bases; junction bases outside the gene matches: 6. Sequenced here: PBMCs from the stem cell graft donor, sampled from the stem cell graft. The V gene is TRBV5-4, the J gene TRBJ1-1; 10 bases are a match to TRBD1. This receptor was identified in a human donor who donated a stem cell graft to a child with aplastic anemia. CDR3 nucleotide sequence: TGTGCCAGCAGCTTAGAGATGGGACAGGGGACTGAAGCTTTCTTT. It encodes CASSLEMGQGTEAFF.